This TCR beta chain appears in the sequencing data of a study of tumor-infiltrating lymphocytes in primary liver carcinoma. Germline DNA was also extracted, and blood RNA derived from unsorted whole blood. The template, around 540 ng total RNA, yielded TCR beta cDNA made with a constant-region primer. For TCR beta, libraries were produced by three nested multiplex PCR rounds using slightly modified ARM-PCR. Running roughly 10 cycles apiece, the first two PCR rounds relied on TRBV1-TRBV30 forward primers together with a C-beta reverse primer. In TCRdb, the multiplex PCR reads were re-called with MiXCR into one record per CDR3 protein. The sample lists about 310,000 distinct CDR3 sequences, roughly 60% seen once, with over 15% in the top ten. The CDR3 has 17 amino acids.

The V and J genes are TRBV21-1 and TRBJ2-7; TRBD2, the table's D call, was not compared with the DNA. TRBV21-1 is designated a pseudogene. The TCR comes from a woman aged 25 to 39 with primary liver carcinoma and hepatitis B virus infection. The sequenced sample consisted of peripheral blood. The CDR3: CASSKVALAGGSYEQYF. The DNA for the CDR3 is TGTGCCAGCAGCAAAGTCGCACTAGCGGGAGGTTCCTACGAGCAGTACTTC.